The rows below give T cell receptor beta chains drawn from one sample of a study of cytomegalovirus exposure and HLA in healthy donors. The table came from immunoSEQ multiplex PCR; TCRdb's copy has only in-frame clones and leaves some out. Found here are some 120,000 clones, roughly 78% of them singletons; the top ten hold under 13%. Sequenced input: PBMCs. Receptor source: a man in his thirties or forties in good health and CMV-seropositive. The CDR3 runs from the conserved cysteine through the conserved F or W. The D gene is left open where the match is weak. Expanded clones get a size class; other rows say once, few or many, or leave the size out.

CDR3 DNA: TGTGCCAGCTCAATCGGACAGGGTTTGAACACTGAAGCTTTCTTT
CDR3 protein: CASSIGQGLNTEAFF
J gene: TRBJ1-1
clone size: NA
D gene: TRBD1
V gene: TRBV18

CDR3 DNA: TGTGCCAGCAGCCCAGGGCCCTCTAACTATGGCTACACCTTC
CDR3 protein: CASSPGPSNYGYTF
J gene: TRBJ1-2
clone size: once
D gene: NA
V gene: TRBV7-2

CDR3 DNA: TGTGCCAGCAGCTTAGGAGGTTCCAAAAACATTCAGTACTTC
CDR3 protein: CASSLGGSKNIQYF
J gene: TRBJ2-4
clone size: NA
D gene: NA
V gene: TRBV7-8

CDR3 DNA: TGTGCCTGGGGACAGAGTACCTACGAGCAGTACTTC
CDR3 protein: CAWGQSTYEQYF
J gene: TRBJ2-7
clone size: few
D gene: NA
V gene: TRBV30

CDR3 DNA: TGTGCCTGCACAGGGGGGTATGAGCAGTTCTTC
CDR3 protein: CACTGGYEQFF
J gene: TRBJ2-1
clone size: NA
D gene: TRBD1
V gene: TRBV30

CDR3 DNA: TGCAGTGCTAGAGATTTCGGGACAGCCATCTTC
CDR3 protein: CSARDFGTAIF
J gene: TRBJ2-7
clone size: NA
D gene: TRBD1
V gene: TRBV20-1

CDR3 DNA: TGTGCCAGCAGCGTTGACTTCCAGTATGGCTACACCTTC
CDR3 protein: CASSVDFQYGYTF
J gene: TRBJ1-2
clone size: NA
D gene: NA
V gene: TRBV5-4

CDR3 DNA: TGTGCCATCAGTACAACAGGGCGTGAAGATTTCTTC
CDR3 protein: CAISTTGREDFF
J gene: TRBJ2-7
clone size: NA
D gene: NA
V gene: TRBV10-3

CDR3 DNA: TGTGCCAGCAGCTTAGACCGGACTAGCGGGAGTCCCTACAATGAGCAGTTCTTC
CDR3 protein: CASSLDRTSGSPYNEQFF
J gene: TRBJ2-1
clone size: NA
D gene: TRBD2
V gene: TRBV11-3

CDR3 DNA: TGTGCCAGCAGCTCGCCGACTAGCGGGAGTGGGGATACGCAGTATTTT
CDR3 protein: CASSSPTSGSGDTQYF
J gene: TRBJ2-3
clone size: NA
D gene: TRBD2
V gene: TRBV5-5

CDR3 DNA: TGTGCCAGCAGCAGGACCGGGACAGGGTGGTACGAGCAGTACTTC
CDR3 protein: CASSRTGTGWYEQYF
J gene: TRBJ2-7
clone size: NA
D gene: TRBD1
V gene: TRBV7-2

CDR3 DNA: TGCGCCAGCAGCCCGGGGGACCGGAGGGGCTACGAGCAGTACTTC
CDR3 protein: CASSPGDRRGYEQYF
J gene: TRBJ2-7
clone size: NA
D gene: NA
V gene: TRBV5-1

CDR3 DNA: TGTGCCAGCAGAACGACAGGACGAGGCTACACCTTC
CDR3 protein: CASRTTGRGYTF
J gene: TRBJ1-2
clone size: NA
D gene: NA
V gene: TRBV27

CDR3 DNA: TGTGCCAGCAGTGAAGGGGTGGGAGCACTCTCGGGAGAGCAGTTCTTC
CDR3 protein: CASSEGVGALSGEQFF
J gene: TRBJ2-1
clone size: once
D gene: NA
V gene: TRBV2

CDR3 DNA: TGTGCCACCAGCAGAGCTAGGCAGGGCTACGAGCAGTACTTC
CDR3 protein: CATSRARQGYEQYF
J gene: TRBJ2-7
clone size: NA
D gene: NA
V gene: TRBV15

CDR3 DNA: TGTGCCAGCAGTTGGCAGGGGCGCAGTGAAAAACTGTTTTTT
CDR3 protein: CASSWQGRSEKLFF
J gene: TRBJ1-4
clone size: NA
D gene: NA
V gene: TRBV6-5

CDR3 DNA: TGCGCCAGCAGTGGGATCATCGGGGGGCCCGTTGGTGAGCAGTACTTC
CDR3 protein: CASSGIIGGPVGEQYF
J gene: TRBJ2-5
clone size: NA
D gene: NA
V gene: TRBV10-1

CDR3 DNA: TGTGCCAGCATTGGGGGCCACGGCGAGCAGTACTTC
CDR3 protein: CASIGGHGEQYF
J gene: TRBJ2-7
clone size: NA
D gene: NA
V gene: TRBV2

CDR3 DNA: TGTGCCAGCAGCGTAGCCCAGGGGACTAGCGGGAGGGAGCAGTTCTTC
CDR3 protein: CASSVAQGTSGREQFF
J gene: TRBJ2-1
clone size: NA
D gene: TRBD2
V gene: TRBV9

CDR3 DNA: TGCGCCAGCAGCTTGGGACCGCAGGGAGGAGAGACCCAGTACTTC
CDR3 protein: CASSLGPQGGETQYF
J gene: TRBJ2-5
clone size: NA
D gene: NA
V gene: TRBV5-1

CDR3 DNA: TGCAGCGTTGAAGTAGCGGGAAGCCCAGCGTCCTACGAGCAGTACTTC
CDR3 protein: CSVEVAGSPASYEQYF
J gene: TRBJ2-7
clone size: NA
D gene: TRBD2
V gene: TRBV29-1

CDR3 DNA: TGTGCCAGCAGCCCTACGGACTCCTCGGACGAGCAGTACTTC
CDR3 protein: CASSPTDSSDEQYF
J gene: TRBJ2-7
clone size: once
D gene: NA
V gene: TRBV11-3

CDR3 DNA: TGTGCCAGCAGCTTGGGGGCTAGCGGGAGTGAGCAGTTCTTC
CDR3 protein: CASSLGASGSEQFF
J gene: TRBJ2-1
clone size: NA
D gene: TRBD2
V gene: TRBV5-6

CDR3 DNA: TGTGCCAGCAGTTACTCTATTACTGAAGCTTTCTTT
CDR3 protein: CASSYSITEAFF
J gene: TRBJ1-1
clone size: NA
D gene: NA
V gene: TRBV6-6

CDR3 DNA: TGTGCCAGCAGCGTAGGACTAGCGGGGCACAATGAGCAGTTCTTC
CDR3 protein: CASSVGLAGHNEQFF
J gene: TRBJ2-1
clone size: NA
D gene: TRBD2
V gene: TRBV9

CDR3 DNA: TGTGCCAGCAGCTTAATAGCGGGGCTCTACAATGAGCAGTTCTTC
CDR3 protein: CASSLIAGLYNEQFF
J gene: TRBJ2-1
clone size: NA
D gene: TRBD2
V gene: TRBV5-4

CDR3 DNA: TGTGCCAGCAGCCAAGAAGGCGTGAGGCTATGGGGCTACACCTTC
CDR3 protein: CASSQEGVRLWGYTF
J gene: TRBJ1-2
clone size: once
D gene: NA
V gene: TRBV4-2

CDR3 DNA: TGTGCCAGCAGTTACGAAGCGGGAGATTACAATGAGCAGTTCTTC
CDR3 protein: CASSYEAGDYNEQFF
J gene: TRBJ2-1
clone size: NA
D gene: TRBD2
V gene: TRBV6-5

CDR3 DNA: TGTGCCAGCAGTTTATCGGACAGCCGGGGCGGCTACACCTTC
CDR3 protein: CASSLSDSRGGYTF
J gene: TRBJ1-2
clone size: once
D gene: NA
V gene: TRBV28

CDR3 DNA: TGTGCCAGCAGTAATACCGGGACTAGCGGGAGCCTCACTAACATTCAGTACTTC
CDR3 protein: CASSNTGTSGSLTNIQYF
J gene: TRBJ2-4
clone size: NA
D gene: TRBD2
V gene: TRBV28

CDR3 DNA: TGTGCCATCAGTGACCCGGGACAGCGCATGAACACTGAAGCTTTCTTT
CDR3 protein: CAISDPGQRMNTEAFF
J gene: TRBJ1-1
clone size: few
D gene: TRBD1
V gene: TRBV10-3

CDR3 DNA: TGTGCCAGCAGCTTAGCGGCAGGGGGACACGAGCAGTACTTC
CDR3 protein: CASSLAAGGHEQYF
J gene: TRBJ2-7
clone size: NA
D gene: TRBD1
V gene: TRBV7-6

CDR3 DNA: TGTGCCAGCAGCTGGGCAACTAGCGGGAGGGCCAGGGAGTACTTC
CDR3 protein: CASSWATSGRAREYF
J gene: TRBJ2-7
clone size: NA
D gene: TRBD2
V gene: TRBV5-4

CDR3 DNA: TGTGCCAGCAATTTCCTCAGCTCGGGAGTAACCCACGAGCAGTACTTC
CDR3 protein: CASNFLSSGVTHEQYF
J gene: TRBJ2-7
clone size: NA
D gene: NA
V gene: TRBV6-4

CDR3 DNA: TGTGCCAGCGCCCTCGTTGCCGGGACAGTCGAAACCGGGGAGCTGTTTTTT
CDR3 protein: CASALVAGTVETGELFF
J gene: TRBJ2-2
clone size: NA
D gene: TRBD1
V gene: TRBV13

CDR3 DNA: TGTGCCAGCAGCTCCGGGACAGGCCAATTCTCTGGAAACACCATATATTTT
CDR3 protein: CASSSGTGQFSGNTIYF
J gene: TRBJ1-3
clone size: NA
D gene: TRBD1
V gene: TRBV5-4

CDR3 DNA: TGTGCCAGCAGCTTAGTGACAGGCGGATACGAGCAGTACTTC
CDR3 protein: CASSLVTGGYEQYF
J gene: TRBJ2-7
clone size: once
D gene: NA
V gene: TRBV7-2

CDR3 DNA: TGTGCCAGCAGTCCAGGACAGGGGGCTACCTTGGGGCACACTGAAGCTTTCTTT
CDR3 protein: CASSPGQGATLGHTEAFF
J gene: TRBJ1-1
clone size: NA
D gene: TRBD1
V gene: TRBV28

CDR3 DNA: TGTGCCAGTCGAATAGGGCTGATGAACACTGAAGCTTTCTTT
CDR3 protein: CASRIGLMNTEAFF
J gene: TRBJ1-1
clone size: NA
D gene: NA
V gene: TRBV19

CDR3 DNA: TGTGCCACCAGCGTCATCGGGGATGAGCAGTTCTTC
CDR3 protein: CATSVIGDEQFF
J gene: TRBJ2-1
clone size: NA
D gene: NA
V gene: TRBV15

CDR3 DNA: TGTGCCAGCAGCTTAGTATCCTTAATCCTTCTGTATGGCTACACCTTC
CDR3 protein: CASSLVSLILLYGYTF
J gene: TRBJ1-2
clone size: NA
D gene: NA
V gene: TRBV11-2

CDR3 DNA: TGTGCCAGCAGCTTTCTTCGATTCCGGGGGGATCAGCCCCAGCATTTT
CDR3 protein: CASSFLRFRGDQPQHF
J gene: TRBJ1-5
clone size: once
D gene: NA
V gene: TRBV5-8

CDR3 DNA: TGTGCCTGGAGTGTAAACCGGGACAGCAGCAATCAGCCCCAGCATTTT
CDR3 protein: CAWSVNRDSSNQPQHF
J gene: TRBJ1-5
clone size: once
D gene: TRBD1
V gene: TRBV30

CDR3 DNA: TGTGCTAGCAGCTTAGCGTGGACTACCTCGCAAGAGACCCAGTACTTC
CDR3 protein: CASSLAWTTSQETQYF
J gene: TRBJ2-5
clone size: NA
D gene: NA
V gene: TRBV7-7

CDR3 DNA: TGTGCCAGCAGTGAATACATCTCTGGAAACACCATATATTTT
CDR3 protein: CASSEYISGNTIYF
J gene: TRBJ1-3
clone size: few
D gene: NA
V gene: TRBV25-1

CDR3 DNA: TGTGCCACCAGCGGTACTACTAAAGTATCGTACTTC
CDR3 protein: CATSGTTKVSYF
J gene: TRBJ2-7
clone size: NA
D gene: NA
V gene: TRBV15

CDR3 DNA: TGTGCCAGCAGCGTTTCACTATTCACAGATACGCAGTATTTT
CDR3 protein: CASSVSLFTDTQYF
J gene: TRBJ2-3
clone size: few
D gene: NA
V gene: TRBV9

CDR3 DNA: TGTGCCAGAGGAGGGGTATCTGGCTCTGGGGCCAACGTCCTGACTTTC
CDR3 protein: CARGGVSGSGANVLTF
J gene: TRBJ2-6
clone size: NA
D gene: NA
V gene: TRBV2

CDR3 DNA: TGCGCCAGCAGCTTGGACCCGGGACTAGCAGGGGAGCAGTTCTTC
CDR3 protein: CASSLDPGLAGEQFF
J gene: TRBJ2-1
clone size: NA
D gene: TRBD2
V gene: TRBV5-1

CDR3 DNA: TGTGCCAGCAGCCCGTCCGCGAGGAACACCGGGGAGCTGTTTTTT
CDR3 protein: CASSPSARNTGELFF
J gene: TRBJ2-2
clone size: NA
D gene: NA
V gene: TRBV7-2

CDR3 DNA: TGTGCCAGCAGCTTAGGACAGGGCATTCAGCCCCAGCATTTT
CDR3 protein: CASSLGQGIQPQHF
J gene: TRBJ1-5
clone size: NA
D gene: TRBD1
V gene: TRBV7-9

CDR3 DNA: TGTGCCACCAGCAGAGAAACAGGGGTAGGAGGCAATCAGCCCCAGCATTTT
CDR3 protein: CATSRETGVGGNQPQHF
J gene: TRBJ1-5
clone size: NA
D gene: TRBD1
V gene: TRBV15

CDR3 DNA: TGTGCCAGCAGCTTAGGTCTAGCGAAGCACCAAGAGACCCAGTACTTC
CDR3 protein: CASSLGLAKHQETQYF
J gene: TRBJ2-5
clone size: NA
D gene: NA
V gene: TRBV11-2

CDR3 DNA: TGCGCCAGCAGCCGAGGGACAGGGGTTACCTTT
CDR3 protein: CASSRGTGVTF
J gene: TRBJ1-1
clone size: few
D gene: TRBD1
V gene: TRBV4-3

CDR3 DNA: TGTGCCAGCAGCCAAGACGGGACTAGCGGGATCGGTAGCACAGATACGCAGTATTTT
CDR3 protein: CASSQDGTSGIGSTDTQYF
J gene: TRBJ2-3
clone size: NA
D gene: TRBD2
V gene: TRBV4-2

CDR3 DNA: TGTGCCAGCACCGAGACGACTAGCGGGGGCACAGATACGCAGTATTTT
CDR3 protein: CASTETTSGGTDTQYF
J gene: TRBJ2-3
clone size: NA
D gene: TRBD2
V gene: TRBV7-2

CDR3 DNA: TGTGCCAGCAGCTCATCGACAGGGGGCAGGTTTCAGCCCCAGCATTTT
CDR3 protein: CASSSSTGGRFQPQHF
J gene: TRBJ1-5
clone size: NA
D gene: TRBD1
V gene: TRBV7-8